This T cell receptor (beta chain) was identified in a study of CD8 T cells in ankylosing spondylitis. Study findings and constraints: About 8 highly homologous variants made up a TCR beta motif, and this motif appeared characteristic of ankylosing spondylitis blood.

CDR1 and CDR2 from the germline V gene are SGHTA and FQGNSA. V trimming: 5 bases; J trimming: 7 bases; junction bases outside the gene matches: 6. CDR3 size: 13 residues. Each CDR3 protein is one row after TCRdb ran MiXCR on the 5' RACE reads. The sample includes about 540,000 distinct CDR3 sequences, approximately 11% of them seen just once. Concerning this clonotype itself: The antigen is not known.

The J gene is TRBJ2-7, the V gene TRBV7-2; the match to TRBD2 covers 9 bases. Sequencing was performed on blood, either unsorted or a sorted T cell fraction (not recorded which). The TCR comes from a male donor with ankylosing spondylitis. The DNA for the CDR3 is TGTGCCAGCAGCACCCGCAGCGGGAGGGAGCAGTACTTC. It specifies CASSTRSGREQYF.